A single sample is the source of the 31 T cell receptor beta chains below, sequenced in a study of T cell responses to AZD1222 COVID-19 vaccine (dated by TCRdb to 2020 to 2023). Library prep was done by the immunoSEQ multiplex PCR assay. Here the immuneACCESS table is served through TCRdb, limited to in-frame sequences with V and J called. Missing clones are a known gap in these copies; in checked studies unresolved V genes cover under half, and the rest lacks a known reason. This sample gives roughly 120,000 clones in total; roughly nine tenths of them show up just once. Around 9.4% of the sample belongs to the ten largest clones. Reading the label with the study, this specimen's time point is: baseline before first vaccination. The sample in question was peripheral blood, obtained on day 0 of AZD1222 vaccination. These receptors came from an adult in good health.

This sequence joins TRBV7-2 and TRBJ2-3; D unclear. The germline V gene encodes CDR1 SGHTA and CDR2 FQGNSA. The ends were cut back, 1 base at V and 2 bases at J, with 7 bases in the middle. CDR3 length: 14 amino acids. The CDR3 sequence: CASSLDPSTDTQYF. As DNA, the CDR3 is TGTGCCAGCAGCTTAGATCCATCCACAGATACGCAGTATTTT.

This sequence joins TRBV18 and TRBJ2-2; 7 nucleotides line up with TRBD1. The CDR3 is 15 amino acids. Trimming took 2 bases from V and 4 from J; bases not matched to a gene: 4. CDR1 is KGHSH, CDR2 LQKENI, per germline. The DNA of the CDR3 is TGTGCCAGCTCACCAGACAGGGTGGCCACCGGGGAGCTGTTTTTT. The encoded protein is CASSPDRVATGELFF.

This rearrangement joins TRBV28 to TRBJ2-1; TRBD2 matches 9 bases. This CDR3 spans 19 amino acids. V trimming: 3 bases; J trimming: 0 bases; junction bases outside the gene matches: 12. CDR1 and CDR2 from the germline V gene are MDHEN and SYDVKM. The CDR3 spells CASSFLREGRMSSYNEQFF. In DNA form, the CDR3 reads TGTGCCAGCAGTTTTTTGCGGGAGGGAAGAATGAGCTCCTACAATGAGCAGTTCTTC.

This sequence joins TRBV7-3 and TRBJ2-1; 7 bases agree with TRBD2. V was pared by 0 bases and J by 4 bases, with 9 bases of the junction left unmatched. Germline CDR1 SGHTA, CDR2 FQGTGA. This CDR3 is 17 amino acids long. CDR3 residues: CASSLTGGGSGYNEQFF. The CDR3 nucleotides are TGTGCCAGCAGCTTAACTGGCGGGGGATCGGGTTACAATGAGCAGTTCTTC.

The chain has TRBV30 and TRBJ2-2; D not resolved. The CDR3 extends over 14 amino acids. V was clipped by 6 bases and J by 0 bases, with 11 bases between them. Germline V CDR1 and CDR2: GTSNPN, SVGIG (reference sequence). The CDR3 DNA sequence: TGTGCCTGCTTAAGTAGTACGAACACCGGGGAGCTGTTTTTT. This codes for CACLSSTNTGELFF. The full variable domain, completed using reference TRBV30 and TRBJ2-2, is SQTIHQWPATLVQPVGSPLSLECTVEGTSNPNLYWYRQAAGRGLQLLFYSVGIGQISSEVPQNLSASRPQDRQFILSSKKLLLSDSGFYLCACLSSTNTGELFFGEGSRLTVL.

This rearrangement joins TRBV11-2 to TRBJ2-3; D gene uncertain. V lost 5 bases, J lost 2 bases, and 17 bases lay in between. This CDR3 is 16 amino acids long. Looked up from germline, CDR1 is SGHAT and CDR2 is FQNNGV. This CDR3 reads CASSRRSTGNTDTQYF. CDR3 nucleotide sequence: TGTGCCAGCAGCAGACGGTCGACTGGAAACACAGATACGCAGTATTTT.

The V gene is TRBV7-3, the J gene TRBJ2-1; the D gene is possibly TRBD1 (5 bases). The V gene lost 4 bases and the J gene lost 2 bases, with 9 bases spanning the gap. Per germline, CDR1 SGHTA and CDR2 FQGTGA. The CDR3 has 14 residues. CDR3 loop: CASSSQGPYNEQFF. In nucleotides, the CDR3 is TGTGCCAGCAGCTCCCAGGGTCCCTACAATGAGCAGTTCTTC. The full variable domain, rest sourced from reference TRBV7-3 and TRBJ2-1, is GAGVSQTPSNKVTEKGKYVELRCDPISGHTALYWYRQSLGQGPEFLIYFQGTGAADDSGLPNDRFFAVRPEGSVSTLKIQRTERGDSAVYLCASSSQGPYNEQFFGPGTRLTVL.

The rearrangement uses TRBV5-6 and TRBJ1-6; D is possibly TRBD1 (6 bases). The CDR3 totals 15 residues. Trimming left V 1 base short and J 7 bases short, with 12 bases between. CDR1 is SGHDT and CDR2 is YYEEEE in the germline V gene. CDR3 sequence (DNA): TGTGCCAGCAGCTTGTACCAGGGGACCAATTCACCCCTCCACTTT. The encoded protein is CASSLYQGTNSPLHF.

J is TRBJ2-1 and V is TRBV10-1, with 14 positions matching TRBD2. This CDR3 is built from 16 residues. V trimming: 9 bases; J trimming: 4 bases; junction bases outside the gene matches: 8. The V gene's germline CDR1 is WNHNN and CDR2 SYGVQD (reference sequence). The CDR3 nucleotides read TGCGCCAGGAGGGGGACTAGCGGGAGAGGGTACAATGAGCAGTTCTTC. It codes for CARRGTSGRGYNEQFF.

This clone showed up just a few times. The rearrangement joins TRBV30 to TRBJ2-2; 9 nucleotides line up with TRBD1. Trimming took 2 bases from V and 3 from J; bases not matched to a gene: 4. Germline values: CDR1 GTSNPN, CDR2 SVGIG (reference sequence). This CDR3 contains 15 residues. Written as DNA, the CDR3 is TGTGCCTGGAGTCCCCGGGACAGGGACACCGGGGAGCTGTTTTTT. Protein: CAWSPRDRDTGELFF. Drawing the rest from reference TRBV30 and TRBJ2-2, the complete variable domain is SQTIHQWPATLVQPVGSPLSLECTVEGTSNPNLYWYRQAAGRGLQLLFYSVGIGQISSEVPQNLSASRPQDRQFILSSKKLLLSDSGFYLCAWSPRDRDTGELFFGEGSRLTVL.

This clone was detected only a few times. V is TRBV19 and J is TRBJ1-2; D unclear. The CDR3 has 11 residues. V lost 1 base and J lost 7, with 4 bases in between. Germline CDR1 reads LNHDA; CDR2 reads SQIVND (reference sequence). For the CDR3, the DNA is TGTGCCAGTAGTATAGGACCTGGCTACACCTTC. It encodes CASSIGPGYTF. Complete variable domain (other parts from reference TRBV19 and TRBJ1-2): DGGITQSPKYLFRKEGQNVTLSCEQNLNHDAMYWYRQDPGQGLRLIYYSQIVNDFQKGDIAEGYSVSREKKESFPLTVTSAQKNPTAFYLCASSIGPGYTFGSGTRLTVV.

The J gene is TRBJ2-5, the V gene TRBV9; 14 bases line up with TRBD2. Germline CDR1 is SGDLS and CDR2 is YYNGEE. This CDR3 contains 17 residues. Trimming removed 4 bases from V and 4 bases from J; junction bases left unmatched: 9. CDR3 in DNA: TGTGCCAGCAGCTTCCGTCCCGGGACTAGCGGGAGAGAGACCCAGTACTTC. It translates to CASSFRPGTSGRETQYF.

The chain recombines TRBV3-1 (or the pseudogene TRBV3-2) with TRBJ1-1; TRBD1 matches at 10 bases. Trimming at V came to 2 bases and at J to 5 bases, leaving 2 bases not matched to a gene. Germline V lookup: CDR1 LGHDT, CDR2 YNNKEL (reference sequence). The CDR3 runs to 14 residues. CDR3 region: CASSQRTGGTEAFF. In nucleotides, the CDR3 is TGTGCCAGCAGCCAAAGGACAGGGGGTACTGAAGCTTTCTTT.

This sequence joins TRBV5-5 and TRBJ2-5, with a tentative D call TRBD1 (6 bases). V lost 3 bases and J 5 bases, leaving 17 bases between the germline ends. This CDR3 has 15 residues. Germline-derived CDR1 and CDR2 are SGHKS and YYEKEE (reference sequence). The CDR3 protein is CASSWGPDPGETQYF. The DNA for the CDR3 is TGTGCCAGCAGCTGGGGGCCGGATCCCGGTGAGACCCAGTACTTC.

The chain joins TRBV18 to TRBJ1-6, with a possible D match to TRBD1 (5 bases). Per germline, CDR1 KGHSH and CDR2 LQKENI. This CDR3 is 15 amino acids long. The ends were cut back, 6 bases at V and 6 bases at J, with 15 bases in the middle. CDR3 residues: CASSLSGPINSPLHF. CDR3 nucleotide sequence: TGTGCCAGCTCCCTGTCGGGGCCCATTAATTCACCCCTCCACTTT. Together with reference TRBV18 and TRBJ1-6, the CDR3 gives the full variable domain: NAGVMQNPRHLVRRRGQEARLRCSPMKGHSHVYWYRQLPEEGLKFMVYLQKENIIDESGMPKERFSAEFPKEGPSILRIQQVVRGDSAAYFCASSLSGPINSPLHFGNGTRLTVT.

The chain is built from TRBV28 and TRBJ2-1; D ambiguous. Germline CDR1 reads MDHEN; CDR2 reads SYDVKM. The CDR3 is made up of 15 amino acids. Trimming pared 6 bases from V and 2 bases from J, leaving 14 bases between. The CDR3 sequence is CASSPPGRAYNEQFF. The CDR3 bases are TGTGCCAGCAGCCCCCCCGGCCGCGCCTACAATGAGCAGTTCTTC. The variable domain in full, with the rest retrieved from reference TRBV28 and TRBJ2-1, is DVKVTQSSRYLVKRTGEKVFLECVQDMDHENMFWYRQDPGLGLRLIYFSYDVKMKEKGDIPEGYSVSREKKERFSLILESASTNQTSMYLCASSPPGRAYNEQFFGPGTRLTVL.

This chain links TRBV6-5 with TRBJ1-2, with TRBD1 identical over 8 bases. The CDR3 loop spans 14 amino acids. The junction had 16 bases not matched to a gene; V was cut back by 8 bases and J by 11 bases. Germline V gene sequence: CDR1 MNHEY, CDR2 SVGAGI. The CDR3 DNA reads as TGTGCCAGCCACTTTTTGACGGGACAGGCGTCTTACACCTTC. This codes for CASHFLTGQASYTF.

This clone was detected only a few times. The chain links TRBV7-9 to TRBJ1-6, with unresolved D. Trimming removed 2 bases from V and 10 bases from J, with 9 bases in between. The V gene's germline CDR1 is SEHNR and CDR2 FQNEAQ (reference sequence). The CDR3 runs to 13 residues. The DNA of the CDR3 is TGTGCCAGCAGCTTATCGGGTGAATCACCCCTCCACTTT. Translating it yields CASSLSGESPLHF.

The V call is TRBV7-9, the J call TRBJ2-7, with 12 positions matching TRBD2. The CDR3 contains 13 residues. Germline CDR1 is SEHNR and CDR2 is FQNEAQ (reference sequence). V lost 5 bases to trimming and J lost 10 bases; unmatched junction nucleotides: 6. CDR3 sequence (DNA): TGTGCCAGCAGCCCAGGGACTAGCGGGTTTCAGTACTTC. It translates to CASSPGTSGFQYF.

The rearrangement joins TRBV10-3 to TRBJ1-2, with a tentative D call TRBD1 (6 bases). CDR1 is ENHRY and CDR2 is SYGVKD in the germline V gene. Trimming took off 9 bases at V and 0 bases at J, with 8 bases between the two ends. The CDR3 runs 12 residues. Here the CDR3 reads CAIGQTNYGYTF. The DNA of the CDR3 is TGTGCCATAGGACAGACTAACTATGGCTACACCTTC.

This clone has more than one count but fewer than ten. V usage is TRBV7-2 and J usage is TRBJ1-1; 7 positions agree with TRBD1. This CDR3 contains 14 residues. The germline V gene has CDR1 SGHTA and CDR2 FQGNSA. The trim removed 5 bases at V and 6 bases at J, leaving 9 bases unmatched. The CDR3 region is CASSVRQGAAEAFF. The CDR3 DNA reads TGTGCCAGCAGCGTCCGACAGGGAGCGGCTGAAGCTTTCTTT.

The chain couples TRBV10-2 to TRBJ2-7; no clear D. V was clipped by 2 bases and J by 3 bases, with 8 bases between them. Germline values: CDR1 WSHSY, CDR2 SAAADI. The CDR3 runs to 13 residues. CDR3 sequence: CASSEGRIYEQYF. The CDR3 DNA reads as TGCGCCAGCAGTGAGGGACGAATCTACGAGCAGTACTTC.

This clone has just a few counts. This chain joins TRBV11-2 and TRBJ2-7; TRBD2 might be the D (6 bases). This CDR3 region has 15 residues. Germline V gene lookup returns CDR1 SGHAT and CDR2 FQNNGV. With 6 bases removed from V and 0 bases from J, the gap between germline ends came to 15 bases. Here the CDR3 DNA reads TGTGCCAGCAGGCACTTAGCGGACGGCTCCTACGAGCAGTACTTC. It is translated as CASRHLADGSYEQYF.

This clone occurred once. This sequence joins TRBV9 and TRBJ2-2; 9 nucleotides line up with TRBD1. The length of the CDR3 is 17 residues. Germline CDR1 SGDLS, CDR2 YYNGEE. The J segment lost 4 bases and the V segment lost 1 base, leaving 8 bases of the junction unmatched. The chain's CDR3 is CASSVLDRGVITGELFF. The CDR3 coding sequence is TGTGCCAGCAGCGTACTGGACAGGGGAGTTATCACCGGGGAGCTGTTTTTT.

V usage is TRBV9 and J usage is TRBJ2-7, with 7 bases matching TRBD2. The V segment lost 4 bases and the J segment 7 bases; nucleotides outside the gene matches: 2. Germline V CDR1 and CDR2: SGDLS, YYNGEE. This CDR3 region has 11 residues. This chain's CDR3 is CASSSGGEQYF. CDR3 sequence (DNA): TGTGCCAGCAGCTCCGGGGGGGAGCAGTACTTC.

This clone was picked up one time. CDR3 amino acids: CASTPPTTVYGYTF. The CDR3 coding sequence is TGTGCCAGCACCCCACCTACGACGGTATATGGCTACACCTTC. The J gene is TRBJ1-2, the V gene TRBV7-9; no reliable D call. V lost 7 bases to trimming and J lost 5 bases, with 17 bases between them. The CDR3 is made up of 14 amino acids. Germline CDR1 reads SEHNR; CDR2 reads FQNEAQ (reference sequence).

The V and J genes are TRBV5-1 and TRBJ1-1, with D possibly matching TRBD1 (5 bases). Germline V lookup: CDR1 SGHRS, CDR2 YFSETQ. The CDR3 is 15 amino acids. Between the trimmed V and J ends, which lost 2 bases and 3 bases, there was a span of 14 bases. The CDR3 protein is CASSFEGARDTEAFF. The CDR3 DNA reads TGCGCCAGCAGCTTTGAAGGGGCGAGGGACACTGAAGCTTTCTTT.

The chain couples TRBV2 to TRBJ1-6, with a tentative D call TRBD1 (6 bases). Germline assignment: CDR1 SNHLY and CDR2 FYNNEI. CDR3 size: 12 residues. Deletions cut 8 bases from V and 7 bases from J, with 9 bases between. The CDR3 bases are TGTGCCAGCGGAACAGGGAATTCACCCCTCCACTTT. Encoded protein: CASGTGNSPLHF. The full variable domain, in which reference TRBV2 and TRBJ1-6 provide the parts outside the CDR3, is EPEVTQTPSHQVTQMGQEVILRCVPISNHLYFYWYRQILGQKVEFLVSFYNNEISEKSEIFDDQFSVERPDGSNFTLKIRSTKLEDSAMYFCASGTGNSPLHFGNGTRLTVT.

The V call is TRBV13, the J call TRBJ1-1; D is unresolved. Germline V gene lookup returns CDR1 PRHDT and CDR2 FYEKMQ (reference sequence). CDR3 size: 16 residues. V was shortened by 5 bases and J by 0 bases, with 16 bases between the two germline ends. CDR3 residues: CASSPTFMAVNTEAFF. For the CDR3, the DNA is TGTGCCAGCAGCCCCACTTTTATGGCCGTGAACACTGAAGCTTTCTTT.

Comment on this clone: The same CDR3 is also encoded by other DNA sequences in this sample. The chain uses TRBV5-5 and TRBJ2-6; maybe TRBD1 (5 bases). The germline V gene has CDR1 SGHKS and CDR2 YYEKEE (reference sequence). Trimming took 4 bases from V and 1 from J, leaving 9 bases between them. This CDR3 contains 15 residues. The DNA for the CDR3 is TGTGCCAGCAGCCTCGCAGGGTCTGGGGCCAACGTCCTGACTTTC. Its protein product is CASSLAGSGANVLTF. Filled out from reference TRBV5-5 and TRBJ2-6, the complete variable domain reads DAGVTQSPTHLIKTRGQQVTLRCSPISGHKSVSWYQQVLGQGPQFIFQYYEKEERGRGNFPDRFSARQFPNYSSELNVNALLLGDSALYLCASSLAGSGANVLTFGAGSRLTVL.

This chain joins TRBV7-2 and TRBJ2-5; 8 nucleotides align to TRBD1. This CDR3 has 14 residues. Germline lookup yields CDR1 SGHTA and CDR2 FQGNSA. The V and J ends lost 4 bases and 5 bases, in that order; junction bases with no gene match: 6. CDR3 DNA sequence: TGTGCCAGCAGCTCGAGACAGGGGTGGGAGACCCAGTACTTC. Its protein is CASSSRQGWETQYF. The variable domain in full, completed from reference TRBV7-2 and TRBJ2-5, reads GAGVSQSPSNKVTEKGKDVELRCDPISGHTALYWYRQSLGQGLEFLIYFQGNSAPDKSGLPSDRFSAERTGGSVSTLTIQRTQQEDSAVYLCASSSRQGWETQYFGPGTRLLVL.